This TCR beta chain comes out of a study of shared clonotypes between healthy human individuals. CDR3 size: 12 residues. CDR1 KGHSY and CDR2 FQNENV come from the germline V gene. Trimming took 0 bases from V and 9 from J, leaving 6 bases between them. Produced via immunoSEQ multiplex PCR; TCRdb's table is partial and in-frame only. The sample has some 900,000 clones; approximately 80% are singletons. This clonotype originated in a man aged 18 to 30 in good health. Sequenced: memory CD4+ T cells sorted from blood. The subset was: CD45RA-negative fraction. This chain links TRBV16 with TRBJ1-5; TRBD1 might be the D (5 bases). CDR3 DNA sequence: TGTGCCAGCAGCCAATCGAGGGGGCCCCAGCATTTT. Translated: CASSQSRGPQHF. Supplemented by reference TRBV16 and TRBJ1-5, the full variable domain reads GEEVAQTPKHLVRGEGQKAKLYCAPIKGHSYVFWYQQVLKNEFKFLISFQNENVFDETGMPKERFSAKCLPNSPCSLEIQATKLEDSAVYFCASSQSRGPQHFGDGTRLSIL.